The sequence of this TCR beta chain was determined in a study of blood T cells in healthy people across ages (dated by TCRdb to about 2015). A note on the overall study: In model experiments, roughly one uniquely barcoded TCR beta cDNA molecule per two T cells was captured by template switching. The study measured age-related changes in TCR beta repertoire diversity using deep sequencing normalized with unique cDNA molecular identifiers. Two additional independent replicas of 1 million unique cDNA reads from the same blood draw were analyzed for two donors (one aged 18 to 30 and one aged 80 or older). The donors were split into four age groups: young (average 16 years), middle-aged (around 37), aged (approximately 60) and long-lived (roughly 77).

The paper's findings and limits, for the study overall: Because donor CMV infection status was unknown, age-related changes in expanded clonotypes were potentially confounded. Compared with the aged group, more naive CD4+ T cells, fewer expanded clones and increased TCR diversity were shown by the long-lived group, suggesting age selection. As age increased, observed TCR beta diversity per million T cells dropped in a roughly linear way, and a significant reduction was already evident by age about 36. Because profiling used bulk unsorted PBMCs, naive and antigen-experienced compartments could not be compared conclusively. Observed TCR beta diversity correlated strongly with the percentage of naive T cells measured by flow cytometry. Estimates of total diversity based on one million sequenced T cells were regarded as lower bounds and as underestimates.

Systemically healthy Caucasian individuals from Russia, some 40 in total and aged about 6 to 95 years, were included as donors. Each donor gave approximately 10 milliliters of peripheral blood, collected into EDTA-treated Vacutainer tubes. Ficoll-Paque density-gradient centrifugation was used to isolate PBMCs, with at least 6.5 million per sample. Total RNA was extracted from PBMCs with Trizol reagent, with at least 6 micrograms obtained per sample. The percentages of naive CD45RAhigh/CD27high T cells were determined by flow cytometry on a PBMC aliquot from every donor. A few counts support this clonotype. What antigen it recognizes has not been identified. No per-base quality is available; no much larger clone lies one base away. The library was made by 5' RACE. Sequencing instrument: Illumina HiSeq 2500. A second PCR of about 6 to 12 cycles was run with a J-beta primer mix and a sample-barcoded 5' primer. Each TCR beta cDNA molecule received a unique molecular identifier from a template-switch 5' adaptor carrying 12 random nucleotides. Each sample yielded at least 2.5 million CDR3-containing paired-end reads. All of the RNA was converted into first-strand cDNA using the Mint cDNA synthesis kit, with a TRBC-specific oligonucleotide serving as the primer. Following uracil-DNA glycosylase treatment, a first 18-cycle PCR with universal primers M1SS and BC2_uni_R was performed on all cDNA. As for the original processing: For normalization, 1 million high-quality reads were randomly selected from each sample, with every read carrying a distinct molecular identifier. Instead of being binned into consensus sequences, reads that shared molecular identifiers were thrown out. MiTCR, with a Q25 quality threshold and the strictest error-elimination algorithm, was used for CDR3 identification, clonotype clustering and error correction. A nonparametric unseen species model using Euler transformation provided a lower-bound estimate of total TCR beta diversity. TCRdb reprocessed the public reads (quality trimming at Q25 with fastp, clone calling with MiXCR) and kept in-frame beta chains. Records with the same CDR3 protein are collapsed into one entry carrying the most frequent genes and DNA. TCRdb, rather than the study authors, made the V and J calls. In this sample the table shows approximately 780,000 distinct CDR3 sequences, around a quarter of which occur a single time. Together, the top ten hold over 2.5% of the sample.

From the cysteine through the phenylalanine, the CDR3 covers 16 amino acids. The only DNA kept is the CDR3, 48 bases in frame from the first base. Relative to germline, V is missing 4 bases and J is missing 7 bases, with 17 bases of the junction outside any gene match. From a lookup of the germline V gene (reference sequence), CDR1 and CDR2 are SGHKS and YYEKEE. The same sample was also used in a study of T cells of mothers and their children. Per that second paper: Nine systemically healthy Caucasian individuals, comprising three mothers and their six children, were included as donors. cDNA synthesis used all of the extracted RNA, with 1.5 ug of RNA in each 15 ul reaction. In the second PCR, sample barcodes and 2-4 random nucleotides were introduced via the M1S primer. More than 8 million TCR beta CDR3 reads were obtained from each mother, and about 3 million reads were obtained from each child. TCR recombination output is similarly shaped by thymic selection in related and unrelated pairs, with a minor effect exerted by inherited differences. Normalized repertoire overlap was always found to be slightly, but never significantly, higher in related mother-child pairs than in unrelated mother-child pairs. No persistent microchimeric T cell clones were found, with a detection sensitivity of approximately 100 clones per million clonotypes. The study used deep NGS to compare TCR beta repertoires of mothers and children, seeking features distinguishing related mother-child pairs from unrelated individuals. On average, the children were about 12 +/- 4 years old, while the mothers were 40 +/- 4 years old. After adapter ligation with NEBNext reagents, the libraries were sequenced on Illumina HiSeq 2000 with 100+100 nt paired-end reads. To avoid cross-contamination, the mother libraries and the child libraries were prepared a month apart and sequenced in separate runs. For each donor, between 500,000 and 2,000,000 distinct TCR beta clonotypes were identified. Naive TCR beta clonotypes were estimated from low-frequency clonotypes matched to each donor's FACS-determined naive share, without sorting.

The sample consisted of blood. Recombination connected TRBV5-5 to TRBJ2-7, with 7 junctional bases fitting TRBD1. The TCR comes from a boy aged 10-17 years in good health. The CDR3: CASSISTGFPLGEQYF. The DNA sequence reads TGTGCCAGCAGCATCTCGACAGGGTTCCCCCTTGGAGAGCAGTACTTC.